The rows below give T cell receptor beta chains drawn from one sample of a study of shared clonotypes between healthy human individuals. The method was immunoSEQ multiplex PCR; TCRdb's version includes in-frame clones alone and lacks a portion of them. The profile shows 300,000 to 400,000 clones, approximately 79% of them singletons. The sequenced sample consisted of memory CD4+ T cells sorted from blood. These receptors came from a man aged 25 to 40 in good health. Both conserved end residues are part of each CDR3. A D gene is named only where the DNA matches it firmly. Size is stated for part of the rows, as once, few or many counts, or as a class when the clone is expanded.

cdr3_nt: TGCGCCAGCGCCCCGGGGGAGGTAGGACAAGAGACCCAGTACTTC; cdr3_aa: CASAPGEVGQETQYF; clone_size: .; d_call: .; j_call: TRBJ2-5; v_call: TRBV5-1
cdr3_nt: TGTGCCAGCAGCTTATTGAGGGAGGGGGAAAAACTGTTTTTT; cdr3_aa: CASSLLREGEKLFF; clone_size: .; d_call: .; j_call: TRBJ1-4; v_call: TRBV7-8
cdr3_nt: TGCGCCAGCAGCCTTCGAGACAGACCGAACACCGGGGAGCTGTTTTTT; cdr3_aa: CASSLRDRPNTGELFF; clone_size: .; d_call: .; j_call: TRBJ2-2; v_call: TRBV5-1
cdr3_nt: TGCACCAGCAGCCAGCTCCTCCCGACGACACTAGCGGGAGGGTGGGCGCAAGAGACCCAGTACTTC; cdr3_aa: CTSSQLLPTTLAGGWAQETQYF; clone_size: .; d_call: .; j_call: TRBJ2-5; v_call: TRBV1
cdr3_nt: TGTGCCAGCAGCCCCAACAGGAAGGAAAGCATTCAGTACTTC; cdr3_aa: CASSPNRKESIQYF; clone_size: .; d_call: .; j_call: TRBJ2-4; v_call: TRBV7-2
cdr3_nt: TGCGCCAGCAGCCAGCCCACAGGGTTCGGAGCGACCAAAAACATTCAGTACTTC; cdr3_aa: CASSQPTGFGATKNIQYF; clone_size: .; d_call: .; j_call: TRBJ2-4; v_call: TRBV4-1
cdr3_nt: TGTGCCAGCAGTCCGGACAGAAATGAGCAGTTCTTC; cdr3_aa: CASSPDRNEQFF; clone_size: .; d_call: .; j_call: TRBJ2-1; v_call: TRBV11-2
cdr3_nt: TGTGCCAGCAGCTTGACCGGGACGGGAACCTACGAGCAGTACTTC; cdr3_aa: CASSLTGTGTYEQYF; clone_size: .; d_call: .; j_call: TRBJ2-7; v_call: TRBV5-8
cdr3_nt: TGTGCCTGGAGTCCATTTGGGGCTAGGAACACTGAAGCTTTCTTT; cdr3_aa: CAWSPFGARNTEAFF; clone_size: few; d_call: .; j_call: TRBJ1-1; v_call: TRBV30
cdr3_nt: TGTGCCAGCGCCAGACAGGGACTCCAAGAGACCCAGTACTTC; cdr3_aa: CASARQGLQETQYF; clone_size: .; d_call: .; j_call: TRBJ2-5; v_call: TRBV21-1
cdr3_nt: TGCGCCAGCAGCCTAAACCAGAACACTGAAGCTTTCTTT; cdr3_aa: CASSLNQNTEAFF; clone_size: .; d_call: .; j_call: TRBJ1-1; v_call: TRBV5-1
cdr3_nt: TGTGCCAGCTCACCTATCGGGGGAATGAACACTGAAGCTTTCTTT; cdr3_aa: CASSPIGGMNTEAFF; clone_size: once; d_call: .; j_call: TRBJ1-1; v_call: TRBV18
cdr3_nt: TGTGCCAGCAGCCAATCGACAGGGCCCACCTACGAGCAGTACTTC; cdr3_aa: CASSQSTGPTYEQYF; clone_size: .; d_call: TRBD1; j_call: TRBJ2-7; v_call: TRBV9
cdr3_nt: TGTGCCAGCAGCTTGGACAAGGTCCCAGCTTTCTTT; cdr3_aa: CASSLDKVPAFF; clone_size: .; d_call: .; j_call: TRBJ1-1; v_call: TRBV11-2
cdr3_nt: TGTGCCAGCAGCAGCGCAGGGCCAGCTAACTATGGCTACACCTTC; cdr3_aa: CASSSAGPANYGYTF; clone_size: .; d_call: .; j_call: TRBJ1-2; v_call: TRBV5-5
cdr3_nt: TGTGCCTGGTCCCAGGGGGGCACCGGGGAGCTGTTTTTT; cdr3_aa: CAWSQGGTGELFF; clone_size: .; d_call: .; j_call: TRBJ2-2; v_call: TRBV30
cdr3_nt: TGTGCCAGCAGCTTAGCCGGGAATAGTTACAATGAGCAGTTCTTC; cdr3_aa: CASSLAGNSYNEQFF; clone_size: .; d_call: .; j_call: TRBJ2-1; v_call: TRBV7-2
cdr3_nt: TGTGCCAGCAGCTTAGGACAGGGCTTTGGCTACACCTTC; cdr3_aa: CASSLGQGFGYTF; clone_size: .; d_call: TRBD1; j_call: TRBJ1-2; v_call: TRBV7-9
cdr3_nt: TGTGCCAGCAGCTTAGGGCGGGAGAGGGAGCAGTACTTC; cdr3_aa: CASSLGREREQYF; clone_size: .; d_call: TRBD2; j_call: TRBJ2-7; v_call: TRBV5-4
cdr3_nt: TGTGCCAGCAGTCGCAGAGCTAACTATGGCTACACCTTC; cdr3_aa: CASSRRANYGYTF; clone_size: .; d_call: .; j_call: TRBJ1-2; v_call: TRBV5-4
cdr3_nt: TGTGCCAGCAGCTTTTTCAGAGGGGCGACCTACGAGCAGTACTTC; cdr3_aa: CASSFFRGATYEQYF; clone_size: .; d_call: .; j_call: TRBJ2-7; v_call: TRBV7-2
cdr3_nt: TGTGCCAGCAGAGAACAGGGTTCCAGCTATGGCTACACCTTC; cdr3_aa: CASREQGSSYGYTF; clone_size: many; d_call: .; j_call: TRBJ1-2; v_call: TRBV6-1
cdr3_nt: TGCGCCAGCAGCTTGTACGGGGGGACAGAAGAGACCCAGTACTTC; cdr3_aa: CASSLYGGTEETQYF; clone_size: .; d_call: .; j_call: TRBJ2-5; v_call: TRBV5-1
cdr3_nt: TGCGCCAGCAGCTTGGATGGACCTAGCACAGATACGCAGTATTTT; cdr3_aa: CASSLDGPSTDTQYF; clone_size: .; d_call: .; j_call: TRBJ2-3; v_call: TRBV5-1
cdr3_nt: TGTGCCAGCAGTTCCTACCACGGGCCTTATCAGCCCCAGCATTTT; cdr3_aa: CASSSYHGPYQPQHF; clone_size: .; d_call: .; j_call: TRBJ1-5; v_call: TRBV28
cdr3_nt: TGCGCCAGCTCCGGGACTAGCGGGAGGGCCGAAGAGACCCAGTACTTC; cdr3_aa: CASSGTSGRAEETQYF; clone_size: .; d_call: TRBD2; j_call: TRBJ2-5; v_call: TRBV5-1
cdr3_nt: TGTGCCAGCTCACCACCTAATGGGGGGGAAGCTTTCTTT; cdr3_aa: CASSPPNGGEAFF; clone_size: .; d_call: .; j_call: TRBJ1-1; v_call: TRBV18
cdr3_nt: TGTGCCTGGAGTGTAGCGCGACCAGGGGGCACAGATACGCAGTATTTT; cdr3_aa: CAWSVARPGGTDTQYF; clone_size: .; d_call: .; j_call: TRBJ2-3; v_call: TRBV30
cdr3_nt: TGTGCCAGCTCACCACCGGGGGAGGCGCAGTATTTT; cdr3_aa: CASSPPGEAQYF; clone_size: .; d_call: .; j_call: TRBJ2-3; v_call: TRBV18
cdr3_nt: TGTGCCAGCTCTCTGGGGGCGGGGGTCCAAGAGACCCAGTACTTC; cdr3_aa: CASSLGAGVQETQYF; clone_size: .; d_call: .; j_call: TRBJ2-5; v_call: TRBV7-9
cdr3_nt: TGTGCCAGCAGTTCCCCAGGGTACCCTGAAGCTTTCTTT; cdr3_aa: CASSSPGYPEAFF; clone_size: few; d_call: .; j_call: TRBJ1-1; v_call: TRBV28
cdr3_nt: TGTGCCAGCAGCTTAAGAGGAAATCAGCCCCAGCATTTT; cdr3_aa: CASSLRGNQPQHF; clone_size: few; d_call: .; j_call: TRBJ1-5; v_call: TRBV7-2
cdr3_nt: TGTGCCAGTAGTAATCCGGGACTAGCGGGAGACAATGAGCAGTTCTTC; cdr3_aa: CASSNPGLAGDNEQFF; clone_size: .; d_call: TRBD2; j_call: TRBJ2-1; v_call: TRBV19
cdr3_nt: TGTGCCAGCAGTGAAAGGCCCAGGGAGGCTGAAGCTTTCTTT; cdr3_aa: CASSERPREAEAFF; clone_size: many; d_call: .; j_call: TRBJ1-1; v_call: TRBV6-1
cdr3_nt: TGTGCCAGCAGCTTAACAGGGGACAATCAGCCCCAGCATTTT; cdr3_aa: CASSLTGDNQPQHF; clone_size: .; d_call: TRBD1; j_call: TRBJ1-5; v_call: TRBV7-6
cdr3_nt: TGTGCCAGCAGCTTAAGGACAGGCAACACCGGGGAGCTGTTTTTT; cdr3_aa: CASSLRTGNTGELFF; clone_size: .; d_call: TRBD1; j_call: TRBJ2-2; v_call: TRBV7-2
cdr3_nt: TGTGCCAGCAGTTACCTGGACGGTGGATTGTTTTTT; cdr3_aa: CASSYLDGGLFF; clone_size: .; d_call: .; j_call: TRBJ1-4; v_call: TRBV6-6
cdr3_nt: TGTGCCAGCAGTTTACCGGGCCTTTACGAGCAGTACTTC; cdr3_aa: CASSLPGLYEQYF; clone_size: .; d_call: .; j_call: TRBJ2-7; v_call: TRBV27
cdr3_nt: TGTGCCAGCAGTGAGATCATCGAAACCTCATACGAGCAGTACTTC; cdr3_aa: CASSEIIETSYEQYF; clone_size: .; d_call: .; j_call: TRBJ2-7; v_call: TRBV2
cdr3_nt: TGTGCCAGCTACGGACGGGCGCGCACCGGGGAGCTGTTTTTT; cdr3_aa: CASYGRARTGELFF; clone_size: .; d_call: .; j_call: TRBJ2-2; v_call: TRBV28
cdr3_nt: TGTGCCAGCAGCGTAGAGGTGGACAGGGGAGTGCCGATCTTC; cdr3_aa: CASSVEVDRGVPIF; clone_size: .; d_call: TRBD1; j_call: TRBJ2-1; v_call: TRBV7-9
cdr3_nt: TGTGCCAGCACCCCTTCTCCGGGGAACAGGGGGTACACTGAAGCTTTCTTT; cdr3_aa: CASTPSPGNRGYTEAFF; clone_size: .; d_call: TRBD1; j_call: TRBJ1-1; v_call: TRBV5-5
cdr3_nt: TGCGCCAGCAGCCAAGACGACCGCGCAAACTATGGCTACACCTTC; cdr3_aa: CASSQDDRANYGYTF; clone_size: .; d_call: .; j_call: TRBJ1-2; v_call: TRBV4-1
cdr3_nt: TGTGCCAGCAGTGGGACAGGGGGGACCCCCCTCCACTTT; cdr3_aa: CASSGTGGTPLHF; clone_size: .; d_call: TRBD1; j_call: TRBJ1-6; v_call: TRBV2
cdr3_nt: TGTGCCAGCAGTCTAATGGGGGCGGGCCAAGCCGGAAGGGGACCAACCGGAAACATTCAGTACTTC; cdr3_aa: CASSLMGAGQAGRGPTGNIQYF; clone_size: .; d_call: .; j_call: TRBJ2-4; v_call: TRBV27
cdr3_nt: TGTGCCAGCAGCCCGGGGGCCCCTAGCACAGATACGCAGTATTTT; cdr3_aa: CASSPGAPSTDTQYF; clone_size: .; d_call: .; j_call: TRBJ2-3; v_call: TRBV7-2
cdr3_nt: TGTGCCAGCAGCCCAACCGGGACAGTCTTCTATGGCTACACCTTC; cdr3_aa: CASSPTGTVFYGYTF; clone_size: .; d_call: TRBD1; j_call: TRBJ1-2; v_call: TRBV5-8
cdr3_nt: TGTGCCAGTAGTATCAGTGAGGGTATCTATGGCTACACCTTC; cdr3_aa: CASSISEGIYGYTF; clone_size: .; d_call: .; j_call: TRBJ1-2; v_call: TRBV19
cdr3_nt: TGCGCCAGCAGCGGGACTAGCGGGAGGGGCGAGCAGTACTTC; cdr3_aa: CASSGTSGRGEQYF; clone_size: many; d_call: TRBD2; j_call: TRBJ2-7; v_call: TRBV10-2
cdr3_nt: TGTGCCAGCAGCTCAGCTAGGTCCGGGGAGCTGTTTTTT; cdr3_aa: CASSSARSGELFF; clone_size: .; d_call: .; j_call: TRBJ2-2; v_call: TRBV7-2
cdr3_nt: TGTGCCAGCTACCAAGGGCAAGATCAGCCCCAGCATTTT; cdr3_aa: CASYQGQDQPQHF; clone_size: .; d_call: .; j_call: TRBJ1-5; v_call: TRBV28